The 24 T cell receptor beta chains given below trace back to one sample, sequenced in a study of T cell changes during pregnancy in multiple sclerosis. The assay was immunoSEQ multiplex PCR, and TCRdb's table has in-frame clones only and misses some. The data contain fewer than 60,000 clones, around 93% of them singletons. The material was CD4+ T cells from peripheral blood mononuclear cells, obtained after pregnancy. These receptors all come from a female donor with multiple sclerosis, enrolled in a pregnancy study.

The chain is built from TRBV6-1 and TRBJ2-3, with 9 bases fitting TRBD1. The CDR3 runs 15 residues. Trimming at V came to 6 bases and at J to 3 bases, leaving 7 bases not matched to a gene. CDR1 is MNHNS and CDR2 is SASEGT in the germline V gene. The DNA of the CDR3 is TGTGCCAGCAGCGAACAGGGGGCATGGACAGATACGCAGTATTTT. Translating gives CASSEQGAWTDTQYF.

This rearrangement joins TRBV18 to TRBJ2-7, with D possibly being TRBD1 (5 bases). This CDR3 contains 14 residues. The V and J ends lost 3 bases and 0 bases respectively, with 9 bases between them. Germline assignment: CDR1 KGHSH and CDR2 LQKENI. CDR3 region: CASSPVDTSYEQYF. The CDR3 nucleotides read TGTGCCAGCTCACCCGTGGACACCTCCTACGAGCAGTACTTC.

This chain uses TRBV27 with TRBJ2-5; the match to TRBD2 covers 13 bases. The CDR3 sequence is 21 residues long. Trimming removed 6 bases from V and 2 bases from J; junction bases left unmatched: 21. Germline V gene data show CDR1 as MNHEY and CDR2 as SMNVEV (reference sequence). The CDR3 is CASRDSFGTSGVPLVQETQYF. CDR3 sequence (DNA): TGTGCCAGCAGGGACTCTTTCGGGACTAGCGGGGTTCCGCTGGTGCAAGAGACCCAGTACTTC.

The chain joins TRBV18 to TRBJ1-2, with D unresolved. CDR3 length equals 13 residues. Deletions cut 2 bases from V and 8 bases from J, with 12 bases between. CDR1 is KGHSH, CDR2 LQKENI, per germline. CDR3 amino acids: CASSPEEAWGYTF. CDR3 nucleotides: TGTGCCAGCTCACCAGAAGAGGCATGGGGCTACACCTTC.

The chain is built from TRBV5-6 and TRBJ2-5; 8 nucleotides match TRBD2. V was clipped by 4 bases and J by 2 bases; unmatched bases: 7. The CDR3 is 15 residues long. From germline, CDR1 is SGHDT and CDR2 YYEEEE. CDR3 nucleotide sequence: TGTGCCAGCAGCCCCCCGGCTAGCGGGCAAGAGACCCAGTACTTC. Encoded protein: CASSPPASGQETQYF.

The CDR3 reads CASRDSETRVQYF. The CDR3 nucleotides read TGTGCCAGCAGGGACTCCGAGACTAGGGTGCAGTACTTC. This chain links TRBV6-6 with TRBJ2-7; D is perhaps TRBD2 (6 bases). V was clipped by 6 bases and J by 9 bases, with 18 bases between them. This CDR3 contains 13 residues. CDR1 MNHNY and CDR2 SVGAGI come from the germline V gene (reference sequence).

The V gene is TRBV19, the J gene TRBJ2-5; D gene ambiguous. With 3 bases removed from V and 2 bases from J, the gap between germline ends came to 7 bases. Germline-derived CDR1 and CDR2 are LNHDA and SQIVND (reference sequence). The CDR3 covers 13 residues. DNA for the CDR3: TGTGCCAGTAGTATTGGCTTTCAAGAGACCCAGTACTTC. As protein: CASSIGFQETQYF. The complete variable domain, with remaining parts taken from reference TRBV19 and TRBJ2-5, reads DGGITQSPKYLFRKEGQNVTLSCEQNLNHDAMYWYRQDPGQGLRLIYYSQIVNDFQKGDIAEGYSVSREKKESFPLTVTSAQKNPTAFYLCASSIGFQETQYFGPGTRLLVL.

The J gene is TRBJ1-5, the V gene TRBV4-2; unclear D gene. The CDR3 loop spans 13 amino acids. V was clipped by 0 bases and J by 4 bases, with 4 bases between them. CDR1 LGHNA and CDR2 YNFKEQ come from the germline V gene. The CDR3 nucleotides are TGTGCCAGCAGCCAAGACAGAAATCAGCCCCAGCATTTT. This sequence encodes CASSQDRNQPQHF.

The chain employs TRBV15 and TRBJ1-4; D possibly corresponds to TRBD1 (6 bases). V was pared by 1 base and J by 6 bases, with 15 bases between. The CDR3 is 16 amino acids. CDR1 and CDR2 (germline): LNHNV, YYDKDF (reference sequence). CDR3 nucleotides: TGTGCCACCAGCAGAGTCCGGGACATGATGGATGAAAAACTGTTTTTT. As protein: CATSRVRDMMDEKLFF.

V usage is TRBV5-4 and J usage is TRBJ1-6, with 7 bases lining up with TRBD1. V trimming: 3 bases; J trimming: 9 bases; junction bases outside the gene matches: 9. Germline assignment: CDR1 SGHNT and CDR2 YYREEE (reference sequence). The CDR3 has 15 residues. The CDR3: CASSSGTDAPSPLHF. For the CDR3, the DNA is TGTGCCAGCAGCTCCGGGACAGATGCGCCTTCACCCCTCCACTTT.

The CDR3 nucleotides are TGTGCCAGCAGTGAAGCGGGGTCCTACAATGAGCAGTTCTTC. Amino acid sequence: CASSEAGSYNEQFF. The chain is built from TRBV25-1 and TRBJ2-1; weak D call: TRBD2 (6 bases). Trimming left V 2 bases short and J 1 base short, with 6 bases between. Germline V lookup: CDR1 MGHDK, CDR2 SYGVNS. This CDR3 region has 14 residues.

J is TRBJ2-4 and V is TRBV27, with 7 nucleotides matching TRBD1. The CDR3 runs to 12 residues. Germline V gene sequence: CDR1 MNHEY, CDR2 SMNVEV (reference sequence). Trimming took 6 bases from V and 8 from J; bases not matched to a gene: 4. The CDR3 bases are TGTGCCAGCAGCCTAACAGGGGACATTCAGTACTTC. Amino acids: CASSLTGDIQYF.

The chain links TRBV7-7 to TRBJ2-7; D is perhaps TRBD2 (5 bases). Deletions cut 5 bases from V and 0 bases from J, with 8 bases between. This CDR3 has 13 residues. Germline V gene lookup returns CDR1 SSHAT and CDR2 FNYEAQ (reference sequence). CDR3 nucleotide sequence: TGTGCCAGCAGCGAGGGCCTCTCCTACGAGCAGTACTTC. Translation: CASSEGLSYEQYF. Variable domain in full (rest from reference TRBV7-7 and TRBJ2-7): GAGVSQSPRYKVTKRGQDVTLRCDPISSHATLYWYQQALGQGPEFLTYFNYEAQPDKSGLPSDRFSAERPEGSISTLTIQRTEQRDSAMYRCASSEGLSYEQYFGPGTRLTVT.

The rearrangement joins TRBV4-2 to TRBJ2-1, with TRBD2 identical over 10 bases. Germline CDR1 is LGHNA and CDR2 is YNFKEQ. The CDR3 has 17 amino acids. Trimming at V came to 1 base and at J to 3 bases, leaving 6 bases not matched to a gene. CDR3 amino acids: CASSQGATSGVYNEQFF. CDR3 DNA sequence: TGTGCCAGCAGCCAAGGGGCCACTAGCGGGGTCTACAATGAGCAGTTCTTC.

CDR3 in DNA: TGTGCCAGCAGCCCGACGGGACAGGGGGGATATGAAGCTTTCTTT. Amino acid sequence: CASSPTGQGGYEAFF. This chain connects TRBV5-6 to TRBJ1-1; 11 bases match TRBD1. This CDR3 spans 15 amino acids. Germline loops: CDR1 SGHDT, CDR2 YYEEEE. V shed 4 bases, J shed 7 bases, and the junction held 9 bases outside the gene matches. Looking up the rest from reference TRBV5-6 and TRBJ1-1 gives the full variable domain: DAGVTQSPTHLIKTRGQQVTLRCSPKSGHDTVSWYQQALGQGPQFIFQYYEEEERQRGNFPDRFSGHQFPNYSSELNVNALLLGDSALYLCASSPTGQGGYEAFFGQGTRLTVV.

This chain links TRBV7-3 with TRBJ2-3; D is unresolved. V was trimmed by 4 bases and J by 5 bases, leaving 7 bases between them. This CDR3 contains 12 residues. Germline-derived CDR1 and CDR2 are SGHTA and FQGTGA. The CDR3 DNA reads TGTGCCAGCAGCTCTAGTCAAGATACGCAGTATTTT. This translates into CASSSSQDTQYF.

The CDR3 DNA reads TGTGCCAGTAGTAGTACAGGAAACCACTATGGCTACACCTTC. Residues: CASSSTGNHYGYTF. This chain links TRBV19 with TRBJ1-2, with TRBD1 as a possible D gene (5 bases). Germline values: CDR1 LNHDA, CDR2 SQIVND (reference sequence). The CDR3 extends over 14 amino acids. Trimming left V 4 bases short and J 3 bases short, with 12 bases between.

This chain joins TRBV7-9 and TRBJ1-1; a possible D gene is TRBD1 (6 bases). Germline V CDR1 and CDR2: SEHNR, FQNEAQ (reference sequence). With 4 bases removed from V and 3 bases from J, the gap between germline ends came to 21 bases. CDR3 length: 17 residues. CDR3 in amino acids: CASSSTTQGGWDTEAFF. Written as DNA, the CDR3 is TGTGCCAGCAGCTCCACTACACAGGGTGGGTGGGACACTGAAGCTTTCTTT.

The chain links TRBV2 to TRBJ1-2, with TRBD1 matching 8 bases. Losses at the gene ends were 8 bases for V and 8 bases for J; bases not matched to a gene: 7. The germline V gene encodes CDR1 SNHLY and CDR2 FYNNEI. CDR3 length: 12 amino acids. The CDR3 reads CASARTGYGYTF. The DNA of the CDR3 is TGTGCCAGCGCTAGGACAGGGTACGGCTACACCTTC. Supplemented by reference TRBV2 and TRBJ1-2, the full variable domain reads EPEVTQTPSHQVTQMGQEVILRCVPISNHLYFYWYRQILGQKVEFLVSFYNNEISEKSEIFDDQFSVERPDGSNFTLKIRSTKLEDSAMYFCASARTGYGYTFGSGTRLTVV.

The count of this clone is one. The chain links TRBV5-1 to TRBJ2-4; 13 bases agree with TRBD2. This CDR3 comprises 21 residues. CDR1 SGHRS and CDR2 YFSETQ come from the germline V gene. The ends lost 0 bases at V and 0 bases at J; junction bases unmatched: 12. Here the CDR3 reads CASSLDQTSGGPLIAKNIQYF. CDR3 in DNA: TGCGCCAGCAGCTTGGATCAGACTAGCGGGGGGCCGTTAATAGCCAAAAACATTCAGTACTTC.

This chain links TRBV5-6 with TRBJ1-6; D is ambiguous. The germline V gene encodes CDR1 SGHDT and CDR2 YYEEEE. Trimming removed 2 bases from V and 12 bases from J, with 12 bases in between. The CDR3 has 13 residues. DNA of the CDR3: TGTGCCAGCAGCTTTCAGCGATTAGAACCCCTCCACTTT. Translation: CASSFQRLEPLHF.

The rearrangement joins TRBV6-5 to TRBJ1-5; no definite D call. Deletions cut 0 bases from V and 4 bases from J, with 13 bases between. The CDR3 spans 16 residues. CDR1 and CDR2 from the germline V gene are MNHEY and SVGAGI. CDR3 DNA: TGTGCCAGCAGTTACTCCGGCGGGGTTGGGAATCAGCCCCAGCATTTT. Translated, it gives CASSYSGGVGNQPQHF.

V usage is TRBV19 and J usage is TRBJ2-1; TRBD2 agrees at 8 bases. CDR3 length: 20 residues. V shed 6 bases and J 0 bases; nucleotides not matched to a gene: 19. CDR1 LNHDA and CDR2 SQIVND come from the germline V gene (reference sequence). The CDR3 is CASSLARGSSGADSYNEQFF. The CDR3 DNA follows: TGTGCCAGTAGCCTCGCCCGGGGGAGTAGCGGGGCAGACTCCTACAATGAGCAGTTCTTC.

The chain links TRBV2 to TRBJ1-2; maybe TRBD1 (6 bases). Germline V lookup: CDR1 SNHLY, CDR2 FYNNEI. Trimming removed 10 bases at V and 3 bases at J, with 15 bases between. The CDR3 spans 13 residues. The CDR3 is CATARGADYGYTF. The CDR3 DNA sequence: TGTGCCACCGCGCGGGGGGCGGACTATGGCTACACCTTC.